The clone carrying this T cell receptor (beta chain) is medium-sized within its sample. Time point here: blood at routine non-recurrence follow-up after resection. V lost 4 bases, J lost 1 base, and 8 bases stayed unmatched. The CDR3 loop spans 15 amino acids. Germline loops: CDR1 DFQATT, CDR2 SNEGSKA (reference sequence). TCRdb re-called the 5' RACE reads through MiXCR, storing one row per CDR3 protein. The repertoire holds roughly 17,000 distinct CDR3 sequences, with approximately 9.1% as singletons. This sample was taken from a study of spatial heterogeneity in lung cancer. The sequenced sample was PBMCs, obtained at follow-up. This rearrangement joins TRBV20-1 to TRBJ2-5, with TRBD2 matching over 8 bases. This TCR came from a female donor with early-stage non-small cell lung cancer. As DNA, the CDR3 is TGCAGTGCTAAGGAGGCGGGGGGACCCCAAGAGACCCAGTACTTC. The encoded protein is CSAKEAGGPQETQYF.